Presented here are 23 T cell receptor beta chains from one specimen sequenced in a study of siplizumab effects on memory and regulatory T cells. Profiling relied on immunoSEQ multiplex PCR, and the TCRdb table lists in-frame clones only, not all of them. The table shows approximately 94,000 clones, with 90% to 95% occurring only once. The sequencing sample was made of CD8+ T cells sorted from blood. These receptors all stem from a human donor in good health.

Only one count was recorded for this clone. This chain joins TRBV27 and TRBJ1-4; no reliable D call. The CDR3 consists of 12 residues. The V gene's germline CDR1 is MNHEY and CDR2 SMNVEV (reference sequence). Trimming took off 8 bases at V and 7 bases at J, with 11 bases between the two ends. The CDR3: CASGKFTEKLFF. CDR3 nucleotide sequence: TGTGCCAGCGGAAAGTTTACTGAAAAACTGTTTTTT.

The V call is TRBV5-6, the J call TRBJ2-7; D not resolved. V was shortened by 0 bases and J by 3 bases, with 10 bases between the two germline ends. This CDR3 spans 14 amino acids. The germline V gene has CDR1 SGHDT and CDR2 YYEEEE. In nucleotides, the CDR3 is TGTGCCAGCAGCTTGGCCTTGGAAAACTACGAGCAGTACTTC. The encoded protein is CASSLALENYEQYF.

The chain has TRBV11-3 and TRBJ2-2; D perhaps matches TRBD1 (5 bases). Per germline, CDR1 SGHNT and CDR2 YENEEA. This CDR3 is 19 amino acids long. Trimming removed 2 bases from V and 1 base from J, with 20 bases in between. The CDR3 DNA reads as TGTGCCAGCAGCTTATCCTGGGGCGAGGCAGAAAAGAACACCGGGGAGCTGTTTTTT. Translating it yields CASSLSWGEAEKNTGELFF.

The chain joins TRBV15 to TRBJ1-1; TRBD1 might be the D (6 bases). Germline CDR1 is LNHNV and CDR2 is YYDKDF (reference sequence). Trimming left V 5 bases short and J 4 bases short, with 14 bases between. The CDR3 loop spans 14 amino acids. This chain's CDR3 is CATSLQGGTTEAFF. The CDR3 DNA reads as TGTGCCACCAGCCTCCAAGGGGGGACCACTGAAGCTTTCTTT.

The chain joins TRBV9 to TRBJ1-5; a weak D match, TRBD1 (6 bases). V was shortened by 0 bases and J by 6 bases, with 13 bases between the two germline ends. This CDR3 has 15 residues. The germline gives CDR1 SGDLS, CDR2 YYNGEE. The CDR3 sequence is CASSVGTAPGQPQHF. The DNA for the CDR3 is TGTGCCAGCAGCGTAGGGACAGCCCCGGGTCAGCCCCAGCATTTT.

The V and J genes are TRBV4-3 and TRBJ2-7; 8 nucleotides line up with TRBD2. CDR1 LGHNA and CDR2 YSLEER come from the germline V gene. Trimming removed 1 base from V and 3 bases from J; junction bases left unmatched: 5. The CDR3 is 15 residues long. CDR3 residues: CASSQGASGSYEQYF. Written as DNA, the CDR3 is TGCGCCAGCAGCCAAGGAGCCAGCGGGAGCTACGAGCAGTACTTC.

The table lists this clone with a count of one. In DNA, the CDR3 is TGTGCCAGCAGCGTAGCTGGGCTAGCCCCAGAGACCCAGTACTTC. Encoded protein: CASSVAGLAPETQYF. The rearrangement links TRBV9 to TRBJ2-5, with a possible D match to TRBD2 (5 bases). This CDR3 has 15 amino acids. With 0 bases removed from V and 4 bases from J, the gap between germline ends came to 13 bases. Germline V gene data show CDR1 as SGDLS and CDR2 as YYNGEE. The complete variable domain, with remaining parts taken from reference TRBV9 and TRBJ2-5, reads DSGVTQTPKHLITATGQRVTLRCSPRSGDLSVYWYQQSLDQGLQFLIQYYNGEERAKGNILERFSAQQFPDLHSELNLSSLELGDSALYFCASSVAGLAPETQYFGPGTRLLVL.

V usage is TRBV13 and J usage is TRBJ1-1; tentatively, D is TRBD1 (5 bases). Germline V gene sequence: CDR1 PRHDT, CDR2 FYEKMQ (reference sequence). The CDR3 consists of 15 residues. V shed 4 bases and J shed 4 bases, with 16 bases lying between them. The CDR3 sequence: CASSSQGQGTTEAFF. CDR3 nucleotide sequence: TGTGCCAGCAGCTCCCAGGGCCAGGGAACCACTGAAGCTTTCTTT.

The CDR3 nucleotides read TGTGCCAGCAGCCATTCCACAGGGAGTTGGGAAAAACTGTTTTTT. The encoded protein is CASSHSTGSWEKLFF. The chain uses TRBV7-9 and TRBJ1-4, with a possible D match to TRBD1 (6 bases). V lost 5 bases and J lost 8, with 18 bases in between. Per the germline V gene, CDR1 is SEHNR and CDR2 is FQNEAQ (reference sequence). CDR3 length equals 15 residues.

The chain has TRBV11-2 and TRBJ2-7; 7 nucleotides align to TRBD2. Germline lookup yields CDR1 SGHAT and CDR2 FQNNGV. The ends lost 1 base at V and 6 bases at J; junction bases unmatched: 6. This CDR3 is built from 14 residues. CDR3: CASSLGAGAFEQYF. CDR3 bases: TGTGCCAGCAGCTTAGGGGCGGGAGCCTTCGAGCAGTACTTC. The variable domain in full, with the rest retrieved from reference TRBV11-2 and TRBJ2-7, is EAGVAQSPRYKIIEKRQSVAFWCNPISGHATLYWYQQILGQGPKLLIQFQNNGVVDDSQLPKDRFSAERLKGVDSTLKIQPAKLEDSAVYLCASSLGAGAFEQYFGPGTRLTVT.

The gene calls are TRBV9 and TRBJ2-3, with 10 bases aligning to TRBD1. CDR3 length: 18 residues. Trimming removed 4 bases from V and 2 bases from J; junction bases left unmatched: 13. Germline V gives CDR1 SGDLS, CDR2 YYNGEE. The DNA of the CDR3 is TGTGCCAGCAGCCCAGACCCCGGGACAGGGGCCAACACAGATACGCAGTATTTT. Its translation: CASSPDPGTGANTDTQYF.

The chain has TRBV9 and TRBJ2-7; tentative D call: TRBD1 (6 bases). From germline, CDR1 is SGDLS and CDR2 YYNGEE. Deletions cut 3 bases from V and 3 bases from J, with 10 bases between. This CDR3 is 13 amino acids long. CDR3 coding DNA: TGTGCCAGCAGCGCAGGGGTCGGCTACGAGCAGTACTTC. It codes for CASSAGVGYEQYF.

V gene TRBV5-4 combines with J gene TRBJ1-1, with D tentatively TRBD1 (5 bases). Germline-derived CDR1 and CDR2 are SGHNT and YYREEE (reference sequence). This CDR3 contains 15 residues. The V and J ends lost 0 bases and 5 bases respectively, with 14 bases between them. This CDR3 is CASSLAGGGRTEAFF. The CDR3 bases are TGTGCCAGCAGCTTGGCCGGGGGGGGACGGACTGAAGCTTTCTTT.

The count of this clone is one. The chain is built from TRBV6-6 and TRBJ2-7; possibly TRBD1 or TRBD2 for D (5 bases each). Trimming cost V 8 bases and J 0 bases, with 11 bases left between them. CDR3 length: 13 amino acids. Per germline, CDR1 MNHNY and CDR2 SVGAGI (reference sequence). CDR3 region: CASGDVSSYEQYF. The CDR3 DNA sequence: TGTGCCAGCGGGGACGTCAGCTCCTACGAGCAGTACTTC.

V and J are TRBV11-2 and TRBJ2-7; 7 positions agree with TRBD2. CDR3 length equals 14 residues. The germline V gene encodes CDR1 SGHAT and CDR2 FQNNGV. With 5 bases clipped from V and 7 bases from J, the junction kept 11 bases outside the gene matches. CDR3: CASSLGGAPREQYF. The CDR3 DNA follows: TGTGCCAGCAGCCTGGGAGGGGCCCCCAGGGAGCAGTACTTC.

The genes are TRBV27 and TRBJ2-3; D is possibly TRBD1 (6 bases). V was trimmed by 8 bases and J by 3 bases, leaving 18 bases between them. There are 15 residues in the CDR3. Germline loops: CDR1 MNHEY, CDR2 SMNVEV (reference sequence). In DNA form, the CDR3 reads TGTGCCAGCTATCCTCCAGACAGGATTACAGATACGCAGTATTTT. Translation: CASYPPDRITDTQYF.

This clone was observed a single time. This chain links TRBV5-8 with TRBJ2-3, with TRBD1 as a possible D gene (6 bases). Trimming cost V 0 bases and J 2 bases, with 10 bases left between them. The CDR3 runs to 15 residues. Germline CDR1 SGHTS, CDR2 YDEGEE. This CDR3 is CASSLGQGLTDTQYF. DNA for the CDR3: TGTGCCAGCAGCTTGGGGCAGGGGCTCACAGATACGCAGTATTTT.

The chain couples TRBV19 to TRBJ1-5; D is possibly TRBD1 (5 bases). The V end lost 5 bases, the J end lost 2 bases, and 16 bases lay between the germline ends. Germline CDR1 LNHDA, CDR2 SQIVND (reference sequence). This CDR3 contains 16 residues. The CDR3: CASSPHRDVGNQPQHF. CDR3 nucleotide sequence: TGTGCCAGTAGTCCGCACCGGGACGTTGGCAATCAGCCCCAGCATTTT.

This clone was detected once. The chain is built from TRBV21-1 and TRBJ2-3; TRBD1, the table's D call, was not compared with the DNA. TRBV21-1 represents a pseudogene. The CDR3 is 16 amino acids. The CDR3 nucleotides are TGTGCCAGCAGCATCGTTTTGCCAGAAAGCACAGATACGCAGTATTTT. It encodes CASSIVLPESTDTQYF.

The V call is TRBV11-2, the J call TRBJ1-2; 7 bases are a match to TRBD1. The CDR3 consists of 16 residues. Unmatched junction bases numbered 11, after V lost 5 bases and J lost 2 bases. The germline V gene has CDR1 SGHAT and CDR2 FQNNGV. The CDR3 is CASSQGQDEMNYGYTF. In DNA form, the CDR3 reads TGTGCCAGCAGCCAAGGACAGGACGAGATGAACTATGGCTACACCTTC.

The chain recombines TRBV13 with TRBJ2-5; 8 nucleotides align to TRBD1. The ends lost 1 base at V and 5 bases at J; junction bases unmatched: 12. Germline-derived CDR1 and CDR2 are PRHDT and FYEKMQ (reference sequence). This CDR3 spans 17 amino acids. The CDR3 spells CASSLVGAGGSSETQYF. The DNA of the CDR3 is TGTGCCAGCAGCTTAGTTGGGGCAGGGGGCTCTTCGGAGACCCAGTACTTC.

The V call is TRBV7-8, the J call TRBJ1-2; weak D call: TRBD1 (5 bases). V lost 1 base and J 7 bases, leaving 16 bases between the germline ends. Germline V gene sequence: CDR1 SGHVS, CDR2 FQNEAQ. CDR3 length equals 15 residues. The DNA for the CDR3 is TGTGCCAGCAGCTTAGAGGGGCGGGGAGGGAGTGGCTACACCTTC. It yields the protein CASSLEGRGGSGYTF.

V and J are TRBV7-2 and TRBJ1-1; D not certain. V dropped 1 base and J dropped 5 bases, with 20 bases sitting between them. Per the germline V gene, CDR1 is SGHTA and CDR2 is FQGNSA. The CDR3 is 17 amino acids. The CDR3 sequence is CASSLVSKSLEETEAFF. The CDR3 DNA reads as TGTGCCAGCAGCTTAGTAAGTAAGAGTCTAGAGGAAACTGAAGCTTTCTTT.